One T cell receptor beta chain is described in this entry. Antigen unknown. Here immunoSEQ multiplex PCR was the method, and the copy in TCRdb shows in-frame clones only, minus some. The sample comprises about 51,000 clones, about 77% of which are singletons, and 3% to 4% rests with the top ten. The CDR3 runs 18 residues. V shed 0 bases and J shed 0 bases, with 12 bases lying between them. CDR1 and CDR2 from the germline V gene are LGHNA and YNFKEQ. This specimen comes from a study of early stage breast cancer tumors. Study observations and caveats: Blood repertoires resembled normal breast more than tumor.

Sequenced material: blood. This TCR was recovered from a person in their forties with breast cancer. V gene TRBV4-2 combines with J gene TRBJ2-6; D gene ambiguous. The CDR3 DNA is TGTGCCAGCAGCCAAGACGTCCAAACAAGCTCTGGGGCCAACGTCCTGACTTTC. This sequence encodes CASSQDVQTSSGANVLTF.